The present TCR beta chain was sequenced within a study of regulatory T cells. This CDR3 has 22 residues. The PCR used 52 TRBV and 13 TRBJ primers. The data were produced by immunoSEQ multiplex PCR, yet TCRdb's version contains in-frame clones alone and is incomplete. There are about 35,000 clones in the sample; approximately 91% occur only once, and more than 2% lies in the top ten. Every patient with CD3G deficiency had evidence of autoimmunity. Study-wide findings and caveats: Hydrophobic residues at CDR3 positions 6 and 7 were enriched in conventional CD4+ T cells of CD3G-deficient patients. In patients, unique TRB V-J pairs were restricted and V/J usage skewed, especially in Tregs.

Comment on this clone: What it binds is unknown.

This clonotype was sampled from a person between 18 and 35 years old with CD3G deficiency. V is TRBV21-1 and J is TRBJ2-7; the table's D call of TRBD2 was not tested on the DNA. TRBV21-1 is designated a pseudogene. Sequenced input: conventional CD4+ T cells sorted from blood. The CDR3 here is CASSKKGLRQGTSGRNCYEQYF. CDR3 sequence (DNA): TGTGCCAGCAGCAAAAAGGGACTACGCCAGGGGACTAGCGGGAGGAATTGCTACGAGCAGTACTTC.